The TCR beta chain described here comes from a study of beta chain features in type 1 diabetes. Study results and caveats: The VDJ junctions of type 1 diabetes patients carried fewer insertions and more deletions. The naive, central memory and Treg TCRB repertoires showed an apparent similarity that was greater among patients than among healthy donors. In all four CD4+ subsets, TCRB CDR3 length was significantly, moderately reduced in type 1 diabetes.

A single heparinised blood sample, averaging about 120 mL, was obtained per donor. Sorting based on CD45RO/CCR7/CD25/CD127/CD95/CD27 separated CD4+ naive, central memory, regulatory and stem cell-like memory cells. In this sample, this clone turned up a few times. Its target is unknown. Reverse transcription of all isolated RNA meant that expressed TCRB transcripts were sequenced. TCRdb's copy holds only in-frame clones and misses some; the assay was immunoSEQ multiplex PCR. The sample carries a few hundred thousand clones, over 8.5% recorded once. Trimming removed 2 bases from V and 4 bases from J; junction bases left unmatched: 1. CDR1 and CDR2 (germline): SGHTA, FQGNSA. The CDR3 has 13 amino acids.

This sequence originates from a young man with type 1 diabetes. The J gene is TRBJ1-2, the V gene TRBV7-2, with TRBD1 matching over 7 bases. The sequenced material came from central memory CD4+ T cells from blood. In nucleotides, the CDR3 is TGTGCCAGCAGCTTAAACAGGGGCTATGGCTACACCTTC. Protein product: CASSLNRGYGYTF.